This TCR beta chain was identified in a study of graft-versus-host responses after intestinal transplantation. Germline assignment: CDR1 PRHDT and CDR2 FYEKMQ (reference sequence). V was clipped by 5 bases and J by 2 bases; unmatched bases: 9. The CDR3 loop spans 15 amino acids. In the case of this clone: What it binds is unknown.

The table came from immunoSEQ multiplex PCR; TCRdb's copy has only in-frame clones and leaves some out. The sample lists fewer than 120,000 clones, approximately 92% occurring once. The sequence was collected from a human donor who received an intestinal transplant. The source was unstimulated CD8+ T cells sorted from spleen or lymph node cells, collected before intestinal transplant. The chain is built from TRBV13 and TRBJ2-7; 7 nucleotides line up with TRBD2. CDR3 in amino acids: CASSPGGEGTYEQYF. CDR3 in DNA: TGTGCCAGCAGCCCTGGGGGGGAAGGGACCTACGAGCAGTACTTC.